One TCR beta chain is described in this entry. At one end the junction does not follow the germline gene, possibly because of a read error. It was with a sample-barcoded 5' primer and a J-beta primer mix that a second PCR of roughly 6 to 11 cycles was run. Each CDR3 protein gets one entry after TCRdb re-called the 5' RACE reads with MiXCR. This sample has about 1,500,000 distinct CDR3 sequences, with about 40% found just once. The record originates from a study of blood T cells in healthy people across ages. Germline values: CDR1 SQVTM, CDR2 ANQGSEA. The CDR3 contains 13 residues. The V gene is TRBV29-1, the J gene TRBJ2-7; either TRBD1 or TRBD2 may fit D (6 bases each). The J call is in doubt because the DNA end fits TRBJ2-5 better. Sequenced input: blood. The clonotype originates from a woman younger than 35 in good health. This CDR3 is CSAEPWGAETQYF. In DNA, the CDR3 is TGCAGCGCTGAACCCTGGGGGGCAGAGACCCAGTACTTC.